These 12 T cell receptor beta chains share one sample of origin, sequenced in a study of blood T cell repertoires in COVID-19. Sequenced by immunoSEQ multiplex PCR; TCRdb stores in-frame clones only, minus some. The repertoire has 350,000 or so clones, over 85% of them found once; the top ten carry around 3.9%. The sample consisted of peripheral blood. Receptor source: a woman aged 60-75 years with COVID-19, enrolled during active disease.

This chain's CDR3 is CASSPGQRGVYEQYF. CDR3 in DNA: TGTGCCAGCTCACCAGGGCAGCGGGGGGTCTACGAGCAGTACTTC. The chain combines TRBV18 with TRBJ2-7; 9 nucleotides line up with TRBD2. This CDR3 spans 15 amino acids. The germline V gene has CDR1 KGHSH and CDR2 LQKENI. V lost 2 bases and J lost 3; bases outside the gene matches: 5.

V usage is TRBV6-6 and J usage is TRBJ1-6; 9 bases match TRBD1. The CDR3 consists of 15 residues. The trim removed 3 bases at V and 7 bases at J, leaving 4 bases unmatched. Germline CDR1 is MNHNY and CDR2 is SVGAGI (reference sequence). The DNA of the CDR3 is TGTGCCAGCAGTTATTACGGACAGGGGAATTCACCCCTCCACTTT. Translated, it gives CASSYYGQGNSPLHF.

The V call is TRBV5-1, the J call TRBJ2-5; 7 bases fit TRBD1. This CDR3 contains 15 residues. Germline V lookup: CDR1 SGHRS, CDR2 YFSETQ. The J segment lost 5 bases and the V segment lost 0 bases, leaving 7 bases of the junction unmatched. CDR3 amino acids: CASSLVVTGTETQYF. The CDR3 nucleotides read TGCGCCAGCAGCTTGGTGGTGACAGGGACCGAGACCCAGTACTTC.

The chain is built from TRBV28 and TRBJ1-2; 10 positions match TRBD1. J lost 2 bases, V lost 5 bases, and 5 bases had no gene match. In germline, CDR1 is MDHEN, CDR2 SYDVKM. This CDR3 has 15 residues. CDR3 sequence (DNA): TGTGCCAGCAGTCCACAGACAGGGGGCAACTATGGCTACACCTTC. Protein: CASSPQTGGNYGYTF.

The V gene is TRBV6-4, the J gene TRBJ1-2; D not certain. The V end lost 4 bases, the J end lost 3 bases, and 15 bases lay between the germline ends. There are 15 residues in the CDR3. CDR1 and CDR2 (germline): MRHNA, SNTAGT. Here the CDR3 reads CASSAQTNGDYGYTF. CDR3 sequence (DNA): TGTGCCAGCAGTGCCCAAACAAACGGAGACTATGGCTACACCTTC.

Details on this clone: Germline and junction disagree at one end, which may indicate a read error. The chain carries TRBV15 and TRBJ1-1; D is unresolved. This CDR3 contains 14 residues. Germline V gene sequence: CDR1 LNHNV, CDR2 YYDKDF (reference sequence). The CDR3 sequence is CATSLTKANPEAFF. CDR3 in DNA: TGTGCCACCAGCCTCACCAAAGCGAACCCTGAAGCTTTCTTT.

This sequence joins TRBV6-1 and TRBJ2-6; no clear D. Trimming took off 4 bases at V and 0 bases at J, with 10 bases between the two ends. CDR3 size: 16 residues. Per the germline V gene, CDR1 is MNHNS and CDR2 is SASEGT. The chain's CDR3 is CASSGGRNSGANVLTF. In DNA, the CDR3 is TGTGCCAGCAGTGGAGGTCGGAACTCTGGGGCCAACGTCCTGACTTTC.

CDR3 in amino acids: CASSYYTPRSPYGYTF. The DNA for the CDR3 is TGTGCCAGCAGTTACTATACTCCAAGGAGCCCCTATGGCTACACCTTC. V and J are TRBV6-6 and TRBJ1-2; no reliable D call. The CDR3 consists of 16 residues. Germline assignment: CDR1 MNHNY and CDR2 SVGAGI (reference sequence). The V gene lost 1 base and the J gene lost 4 bases, with 16 bases spanning the gap.

The chain recombines TRBV7-9 with TRBJ1-1; D unclear. Looked up from germline, CDR1 is SEHNR and CDR2 is FQNEAQ (reference sequence). The length of the CDR3 is 15 residues. Trimming removed 4 bases at V and 6 bases at J, with 18 bases between. The CDR3 spells CASSSRRPEYAEAFF. The CDR3 region has the DNA TGTGCCAGCAGCTCGAGGAGACCGGAGTACGCTGAAGCTTTCTTT. The full variable domain, its missing parts supplied by reference TRBV7-9 and TRBJ1-1, is DTGVSQNPRHKITKRGQNVTFRCDPISEHNRLYWYRQTLGQGPEFLTYFQNEAQLEKSRLLSDRFSAERPKGSFSTLEIQRTEQGDSAMYLCASSSRRPEYAEAFFGQGTRLTVV.

The count of this clone is one. The genes are TRBV7-3 and TRBJ2-1, with D perhaps matching TRBD1 (5 bases). The CDR3 extends over 15 amino acids. Germline CDR1 reads SGHTA; CDR2 reads FQGTGA. Between the trimmed V and J ends, which lost 5 bases and 0 bases, there was a span of 11 bases. The CDR3 is CASSPDSSSYNEQFF. The CDR3 DNA reads as TGTGCCAGCAGCCCCGACAGTAGCTCCTACAATGAGCAGTTCTTC. The entire variable domain, with the rest obtained from reference TRBV7-3 and TRBJ2-1, is as follows: GAGVSQTPSNKVTEKGKYVELRCDPISGHTALYWYRQSLGQGPEFLIYFQGTGAADDSGLPNDRFFAVRPEGSVSTLKIQRTERGDSAVYLCASSPDSSSYNEQFFGPGTRLTVL.

V and J are TRBV6-6 and TRBJ1-2, with TRBD1 matching over 7 bases. With 5 bases clipped from V and 3 bases from J, the junction kept 3 bases outside the gene matches. Germline loops: CDR1 MNHNY, CDR2 SVGAGI (reference sequence). The CDR3 is 13 amino acids. CDR3 residues: CASSRDRDYGYTF. In nucleotides, the CDR3 is TGTGCCAGCAGTCGCGACAGGGACTATGGCTACACCTTC.

The chain uses TRBV2 and TRBJ1-6; TRBD1 matches at 7 bases. The length of the CDR3 is 14 residues. The V gene end was trimmed by 5 bases and the J gene end by 3 bases; junction bases not matched to a gene: 1. From germline, CDR1 is SNHLY and CDR2 FYNNEI. The CDR3 sequence: CASSRQGYNSPLHF. In DNA, the CDR3 is TGTGCCAGCAGTAGACAGGGCTATAATTCACCCCTCCACTTT.